A selection of T cell receptor beta chains follows, all from one sample in a study of cytomegalovirus exposure and HLA in healthy donors. Sequenced by immunoSEQ multiplex PCR; TCRdb stores in-frame clones only, minus some. Among approximately 93,000 clones listed, less than 80% were seen once. The sequencing sample was made of PBMCs. All receptors derive from a woman between 40 and 55 years old in good health and CMV-seronegative. The CDR3 runs from the conserved cysteine through the conserved F or W. D genes are given only for firm matches. Size is omitted from some rows. Given values are once, few, many or a class for expanded clones.

- 16 TRBJ1-1 - TRBV2 TGTGCCAGCAGTCCTTCTATTCCTGTACTCAACACTGAAGCTTTCTTT CASSPSIPVLNTEAFF
- 13 TRBJ2-7 TRBD2 TRBV29-1 TGCAGCGTGAGACTAGCGGGGGGGTACGAGCAGTACTTC CSVRLAGGYEQYF
- 16 TRBJ2-6 - TRBV5-1 TGCGCCAGCAGCTTACCCACAGGCTCTGGGGCCAACGTCCTGACTTTC CASSLPTGSGANVLTF
- 14 TRBJ1-5 - TRBV9 TGTGCCAGCAGCGTAGGGGGGGACTCCCGCCCCCAGCATTTT CASSVGGDSRPQHF
- 16 TRBJ2-3 - TRBV19 TGTGCCAGTAGCCAACAGGGAGGGTGGAGCACAGATACGCAGTATTTT CASSQQGGWSTDTQYF
- 14 TRBJ1-4 - TRBV27 TGTGCCAGCAGTTTAACCCCAGGGAATGAAAAACTGTTTTTT CASSLTPGNEKLFF
- 15 TRBJ1-5 TRBD1 TRBV19 TGTGCCAGTAGTAACCAGGGGGCTAGCAATCAGCCCCAGCATTTT CASSNQGASNQPQHF
- 15 TRBJ1-1 TRBD1 TRBV11-2 TGTGCCAGCAGCTTGACAGGGGGGATGGCGGCTGAAGCTTTCTTT CASSLTGGMAAEAFF
once 16 TRBJ1-1 - TRBV28 TGTGCCAGCAGTTTAGGACACACCGTCCCGGACACTGAAGCTTTCTTT CASSLGHTVPDTEAFF
- 13 TRBJ1-2 - TRBV10-2 TGCGCCAGCACTCGAGGGGGTATCGATGGCTACACCTTC CASTRGGIDGYTF
- 14 TRBJ2-7 - TRBV27 TGTGCCAGCAGTTTACGGACAGCCGCCTCGGGGAAGTACTTC CASSLRTAASGKYF
- 17 TRBJ2-7 - TRBV5-1 TGCGCCAGCAGCCCGCCTCCCCATCAAGGGGGAATGTACGAGCAGTACTTC CASSPPPHQGGMYEQYF
- 14 TRBJ1-5 TRBD1 TRBV4-3 TGCGCCAGCAGCCAGATACAGGGGGCACAGCCCCAGCATTTT CASSQIQGAQPQHF
- 15 TRBJ2-7 TRBD2 TRBV19 TGTGCCAGTAGTATGGTGGGGGAGCGGGGGTACGAGCAGTACTTC CASSMVGERGYEQYF
- 15 TRBJ2-5 - TRBV2 TGTGCCAGCAAAGGGAGGCCCGAGTACCAAGAGACCCAGTACTTC CASKGRPEYQETQYF
- 12 TRBJ2-7 - TRBV5-1 TGCGCCAGCAGCTTGGCCGGAGGTGAGCAGTACTTC CASSLAGGEQYF
- 12 TRBJ2-1 TRBD2 TRBV6-5 TGTGCCAGCAGTAGCGGGAGCAATGAGCAGTTCTTC CASSSGSNEQFF
- 15 TRBJ2-7 TRBD2 TRBV27 TGTGCCAGCAGTTTCGAGGGACTAGCAAGGTACGAGCAGTACTTC CASSFEGLARYEQYF
- 17 TRBJ1-3 - TRBV13 TGTGCCAGCAGCTTAGGGGGCAGGGCGTTCTCTGGAAACACCATATATTTT CASSLGGRAFSGNTIYF
- 15 TRBJ2-2 TRBD1 TRBV15 TGTGCCACCAGCATCGGGACAGGGGACACCGGGGAGCTGTTTTTT CATSIGTGDTGELFF
- 14 TRBJ2-4 TRBD2 TRBV2 TGTGCCAGCAGTTTGACTAGCGGGAGGAACATTCAGTACTTC CASSLTSGRNIQYF
- 18 TRBJ2-3 TRBD1 TRBV4-2 TGTGCCAGCAGCCAAGTAAGGGGACAGGGAGTCGGCACAGATACGCAGTATTTT CASSQVRGQGVGTDTQYF
- 14 TRBJ1-1 TRBD1 TRBV5-4 TGTGCCAGCAGCGCTGGACAGGGGCGCACTGAAGCTTTCTTT CASSAGQGRTEAFF
- 14 TRBJ2-7 TRBD1 TRBV30 TGTGCCTGGAGTACCGGGACAGGGGGGGGTGTGCAGTACTTC CAWSTGTGGGVQYF
- 13 TRBJ1-1 - TRBV19 TGTGCCAGTAGTATAGATGTCGGGACTGAAGCTTTCTTT CASSIDVGTEAFF
few 14 TRBJ1-2 - TRBV27 TGTGCCAGCAGTGTGTCAGGAGGGGTCCGGGGCTACACCTTC CASSVSGGVRGYTF
- 14 TRBJ2-1 TRBD2 TRBV6-4 TGTGCCAGCAGTGACCTAGCGGGAGCGAACGAGCAGTTCTTC CASSDLAGANEQFF
- 14 TRBJ1-1 - TRBV10-1 TGCGCCAGCAGTGAGACAGGGACGAACACTGAAGCTTTCTTT CASSETGTNTEAFF
- 18 TRBJ2-5 TRBD2 TRBV10-3 TGTGCCATCAGTGAGGTGAACACTAGCGGGAGACGCCAAGAGACCCAGTACTTC CAISEVNTSGRRQETQYF
few 16 TRBJ1-2 TRBD1 TRBV7-2 TGTGCCAGCAGCCCCCCGGGGACAGGACATAACTATGGCTACACCTTC CASSPPGTGHNYGYTF
few 13 TRBJ1-1 - TRBV9 TGTGCCAGCAGCGAGGCCCAGGGCACTGAAGCTTTCTTT CASSEAQGTEAFF
- 12 TRBJ2-7 TRBD2 TRBV7-2 TGTGCCAGCAGCTTAGGGGGGGGTGAGCAGTACTTC CASSLGGGEQYF
- 12 TRBJ2-7 TRBD1 TRBV2 TGTGCCAGCAGGGAGGACAGGGGCGAGCAGTACTTC CASREDRGEQYF
few 12 TRBJ2-7 TRBD1 TRBV4-1 TGCGCCAGCAGCCCGACAGGGGCCGAGCAGTACTTC CASSPTGAEQYF
- 15 TRBJ2-7 TRBD1 TRBV15 TGTGCCACCAGCAGGAATCGGGACAGGGAGGACGAGCAGTACTTC CATSRNRDREDEQYF
- 16 TRBJ1-5 - TRBV19 TGTGCCAGTAGTATAACCGGGACAATTTTCAATCAGCCCCAGCATTTT CASSITGTIFNQPQHF
few 15 TRBJ2-7 TRBD2 TRBV6-6 TGTGCCAGCAGTTACTCGAGGCGGGAGGACTACGAGCAGTACTTC CASSYSRREDYEQYF
once 17 TRBJ2-3 TRBD2 TRBV6-1 TGTGCCAGCAGTGACACCCCGGGACTAGCGGGAGGGGTCACGCAGTATTTT CASSDTPGLAGGVTQYF
few 16 TRBJ2-5 TRBD1 TRBV27 TGTGCCAGCAGTAGTGGGACAGGGGTGGCTGAAGAGACCCAGTACTTC CASSSGTGVAEETQYF
few 13 TRBJ2-3 TRBD1 TRBV6-1 TGTGCCAGCAGCCGGGACAGTCCAGATACGCAGTATTTT CASSRDSPDTQYF
- 14 TRBJ1-5 - TRBV9 TGTGCCAGCAGCGTAGAAGGGGGCAATCAGCCCCAGCATTTT CASSVEGGNQPQHF
once 18 TRBJ2-2 TRBD2 TRBV12-5 TGTGCTAGTGGTTTGGTAAACCTAGCGGGAGGCCACACCGGGGAGCTGTTTTTT CASGLVNLAGGHTGELFF
- 15 TRBJ1-5 - TRBV6-1 TGTGCCAGCAGGGACAGAGATTATAGCAATCAGCCCCAGCATTTT CASRDRDYSNQPQHF
- 13 TRBJ2-7 - TRBV11-2 TGTGCCAGCAGCCCACTCAGAGGGTACGAGCAGTACTTC CASSPLRGYEQYF
- 16 TRBJ1-3 - TRBV28 TGTGCCAGCACCGATGCCCCCCGAGCCGGGGGAGACACCATATATTTT CASTDAPRAGGDTIYF
- 15 TRBJ2-5 - TRBV6-5 TGTGCCAGCAGTTACTCGATGGGGGGAGGAGAGACCCAGTACTTC CASSYSMGGGETQYF
once 15 TRBJ1-1 - TRBV18 TGTGCCAGCTCACCGAGCAATAAACTGATGGCTGAAGCTTTCTTT CASSPSNKLMAEAFF
- 14 TRBJ1-2 - TRBV29-1 TGCAGCGTTGAAGGGGCCCGGGAGAAAAGTGGCTACACCTTC CSVEGAREKSGYTF
- 18 TRBJ1-3 TRBD1 TRBV11-2 TGTGCCAGCAGCTTACGGGACAGGCCAATACGCTCTGGAAACACCATATATTTT CASSLRDRPIRSGNTIYF
- 15 TRBJ2-5 TRBD2 TRBV28 TGTGCCAGCAGTTTGGGAGCGGGGGGGCAAGAGACCCAGTACTTC CASSLGAGGQETQYF
few 16 TRBJ2-1 - TRBV14 TGTGCCAGCAGCCAAAGGGCGGGAATCGGAACAAATGAGCAGTTCTTC CASSQRAGIGTNEQFF
- 12 TRBJ1-1 - TRBV7-2 TGTGCCAGCAGCCTGGACAGCCGGAAGGCTTTCTTT CASSLDSRKAFF
- 19 TRBJ2-6 - TRBV6-4 TGTGCCAGCAGTGACCGCGGCCTGGGAGGCCTTCCTGGGGCCAACGTCCTGACTTTC CASSDRGLGGLPGANVLTF